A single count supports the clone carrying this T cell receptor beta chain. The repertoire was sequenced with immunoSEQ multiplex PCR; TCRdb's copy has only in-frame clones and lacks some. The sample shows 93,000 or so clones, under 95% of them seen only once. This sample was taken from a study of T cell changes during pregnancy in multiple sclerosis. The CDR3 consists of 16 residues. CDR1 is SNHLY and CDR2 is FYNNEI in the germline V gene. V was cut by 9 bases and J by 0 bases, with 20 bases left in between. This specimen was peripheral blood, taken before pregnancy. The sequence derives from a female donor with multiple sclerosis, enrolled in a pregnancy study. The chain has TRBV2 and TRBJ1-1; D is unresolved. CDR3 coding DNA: TGTGCCAGTCCTCGGGGAGGTACCCTCATGAACACTGAAGCTTTCTTT. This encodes CASPRGGTLMNTEAFF.